This passage covers 18 T cell receptor beta chains from one sample sequenced in a study of blood T cell repertoires in COVID-19. This table comes from immunoSEQ multiplex PCR, and its TCRdb copy is limited to in-frame clones, with some not included. This sample yields around 310,000 clones, of which around nine tenths are seen a single time; about 6.8% belongs to the top ten. Sequencing used peripheral blood. The receptors derive from a woman in her 30s with COVID-19, enrolled during active disease.

The chain couples TRBV7-3 to TRBJ1-1; possibly TRBD1 for D (5 bases). Trimming took off 5 bases at V and 2 bases at J, with 9 bases between the two ends. The CDR3 is 13 residues long. Germline V CDR1 and CDR2: SGHTA, FQGTGA. CDR3 sequence reads: CASSLGHNTEAFF. The CDR3 coding sequence is TGTGCCAGCAGCCTAGGACACAACACTGAAGCTTTCTTT.

The chain combines TRBV28 with TRBJ2-1; 14 nucleotides align to TRBD2. This CDR3 contains 16 residues. Germline trimming cut 5 bases from V and 7 bases from J; bases unmatched to any gene: 7. The germline V gene encodes CDR1 MDHEN and CDR2 SYDVKM. CDR3 amino acids: CASSLGTSGRTNEQFF. As DNA, the CDR3 is TGTGCCAGCAGTCTGGGGACTAGCGGGAGAACGAATGAGCAGTTCTTC.

In its sample, this clone was seen once. This chain connects TRBV5-6 to TRBJ1-1; 7 nucleotides match TRBD1. This CDR3 is 14 amino acids long. V lost 3 bases and J lost 1; bases outside the gene matches: 3. The germline CDR1 and CDR2 sequences are SGHDT and YYEEEE. CDR3 sequence (DNA): TGTGCCAGCAGCTCGACAGGGAAGAACACTGAAGCTTTCTTT. Residues: CASSSTGKNTEAFF.

Written as DNA, the CDR3 is TGTGCCAGCAGCCAAGAGGGACAGGCCCGGCGTTATGGCTACACCTTC. Its translation: CASSQEGQARRYGYTF. V is TRBV4-2 and J is TRBJ1-2; 8 positions agree with TRBD1. The CDR3 loop spans 16 amino acids. The germline CDR1 and CDR2 sequences are LGHNA and YNFKEQ. With 0 bases clipped from V and 5 bases from J, the junction kept 8 bases outside the gene matches.

The rearrangement uses TRBV5-5 and TRBJ2-7; 8 bases are shared with TRBD2. Trimming at V came to 2 bases and at J to 8 bases, leaving 9 bases not matched to a gene. Per germline, CDR1 SGHKS and CDR2 YYEKEE (reference sequence). The CDR3 spans 14 residues. CDR3 coding DNA: TGTGCCAGCAGCTTCTTGAGCGGGGGATTGCAGCAGTACTTC. It yields the protein CASSFLSGGLQQYF.

V is TRBV2 and J is TRBJ2-1; maybe TRBD1 (6 bases). The CDR3 is 13 amino acids. Germline V gene sequence: CDR1 SNHLY, CDR2 FYNNEI. Trimming cost V 8 bases and J 6 bases, with 14 bases left between them. The chain's CDR3 is CASLWGPSNEQFF. The CDR3 nucleotides read TGTGCCAGCCTTTGGGGGCCCAGCAATGAGCAGTTCTTC.

The chain is built from TRBV7-9 and TRBJ2-7; perhaps TRBD1 as D (6 bases). CDR3 length: 15 amino acids. The germline CDR1 and CDR2 sequences are SEHNR and FQNEAQ (reference sequence). The ends were cut back, 5 bases at V and 12 bases at J, with 26 bases in the middle. The CDR3: CASSLRELTGPYLYF. The CDR3 DNA follows: TGTGCCAGCAGCCTCCGCGAACTGACAGGCCCGTATCTGTACTTC.

This chain links TRBV6-1 with TRBJ1-3; D may be TRBD1 (6 bases). Trimming removed 3 bases at V and 0 bases at J, with 6 bases between. CDR3 length: 14 amino acids. Germline V gives CDR1 MNHNS, CDR2 SASEGT. Here the CDR3 reads CASSETGSGNTIYF. The CDR3 region has the DNA TGTGCCAGCAGTGAGACAGGCTCTGGAAACACCATATATTTT.

The gene calls are TRBV5-6 and TRBJ2-5; 10 positions agree with TRBD2. Trimming cost V 3 bases and J 4 bases; bases outside gene matches: 6. Germline-derived CDR1 and CDR2 are SGHDT and YYEEEE. The CDR3 is 15 residues long. CDR3 in amino acids: CASSWGTSVGETQYF. The CDR3 DNA reads as TGTGCCAGCAGCTGGGGGACTAGCGTAGGAGAGACCCAGTACTTC. Full variable domain (remainder filled in from reference TRBV5-6 and TRBJ2-5): DAGVTQSPTHLIKTRGQQVTLRCSPKSGHDTVSWYQQALGQGPQFIFQYYEEEERQRGNFPDRFSGHQFPNYSSELNVNALLLGDSALYLCASSWGTSVGETQYFGPGTRLLVL.

In its sample, this clone was seen a few times. The rearrangement uses TRBV29-1 and TRBJ2-7; 7 nucleotides line up with TRBD1. Germline assignment: CDR1 SQVTM and CDR2 ANQGSEA. The J segment lost 3 bases and the V segment lost 6 bases, leaving 11 bases of the junction unmatched. CDR3 length equals 14 residues. The CDR3 spells CSVVTGDRLYEQYF. In DNA form, the CDR3 reads TGCAGCGTGGTCACAGGGGACCGACTCTACGAGCAGTACTTC.

The V gene is TRBV5-4, the J gene TRBJ2-3, with 11 bases aligning to TRBD1. The CDR3 runs to 16 residues. From germline, CDR1 is SGHNT and CDR2 YYREEE (reference sequence). The ends lost 4 bases at V and 4 bases at J; junction bases unmatched: 8. CDR3 sequence reads: CASSLGGQGVADTQYF. DNA for the CDR3: TGTGCCAGCAGCCTGGGGGGACAGGGGGTTGCAGATACGCAGTATTTT.

The V and J genes are TRBV5-1 and TRBJ2-5; D perhaps matches TRBD2 (5 bases). The germline CDR1 and CDR2 sequences are SGHRS and YFSETQ. The CDR3 length is 13 residues. V was shortened by 4 bases and J by 2 bases, with 9 bases between the two germline ends. The CDR3 reads CASSPDSQETQYF. The CDR3, as DNA: TGCGCCAGCAGCCCGGACTCGCAAGAGACCCAGTACTTC.

The chain combines TRBV19 with TRBJ2-4, with a possible D match to TRBD2 (6 bases). CDR1 is LNHDA, CDR2 SQIVND, per germline (reference sequence). This CDR3 is 15 amino acids long. Trimming cost V 3 bases and J 4 bases, with 13 bases left between them. CDR3 coding DNA: TGTGCCAGTAGTATTGTAACGGGAGCTAAAAACATTCAGTACTTC. Protein product: CASSIVTGAKNIQYF. Full variable domain (rest looked up from reference TRBV19 and TRBJ2-4): DGGITQSPKYLFRKEGQNVTLSCEQNLNHDAMYWYRQDPGQGLRLIYYSQIVNDFQKGDIAEGYSVSREKKESFPLTVTSAQKNPTAFYLCASSIVTGAKNIQYFGAGTRLSVL.

The chain is built from TRBV29-1 and TRBJ2-1, with 13 bases aligning to TRBD2. The length of the CDR3 is 20 residues. Trimming removed 6 bases from V and 1 base from J; junction bases left unmatched: 18. Germline-derived CDR1 and CDR2 are SQVTM and ANQGSEA. The CDR3 DNA sequence: TGCAGCGTCGGGGGCAGGGGGAGACTAGCGGGAGGCAGGTCCTACAATGAGCAGTTCTTC. This translates into CSVGGRGRLAGGRSYNEQFF.

The CDR3 DNA reads TGTGCCAGGACCGGGACAGAAGCCTATGGCTACACCTTC. This codes for CARTGTEAYGYTF. The chain is built from TRBV2 and TRBJ1-2; 7 bases match TRBD1. The germline gives CDR1 SNHLY, CDR2 FYNNEI. This CDR3 has 13 residues. Trimming cost V 9 bases and J 4 bases; bases outside gene matches: 8.

This clone was detected once. V and J are TRBV5-5 and TRBJ1-2; D perhaps matches TRBD1 (5 bases). CDR3 length equals 15 residues. V lost 4 bases, J lost 3 bases, and 16 bases lay in between. CDR1 SGHKS and CDR2 YYEKEE come from the germline V gene (reference sequence). The CDR3 is CASSPGGIWDYGYTF. CDR3 DNA sequence: TGTGCCAGCAGCCCTGGGGGGATTTGGGACTATGGCTACACCTTC.

CDR3 residues: CASTKHQNTEAFF. The DNA for the CDR3 is TGTGCCAGCACCAAACATCAAAACACTGAAGCTTTCTTT. The chain recombines TRBV2 with TRBJ1-1; D uncertain. The ends were cut back, 7 bases at V and 2 bases at J, with 11 bases in the middle. The V gene's germline CDR1 is SNHLY and CDR2 FYNNEI. The CDR3 spans 13 residues.

The chain couples TRBV10-1 to TRBJ2-3; D unclear. The CDR3 is 17 residues long. Per germline, CDR1 WNHNN and CDR2 SYGVQD (reference sequence). Trimming pared 6 bases from V and 0 bases from J, leaving 19 bases between. The CDR3 DNA reads as TGCGCCAGCAGCGCCCCTCCCAGGCGCACTAGCACAGATACGCAGTATTTT. As protein: CASSAPPRRTSTDTQYF.